This T cell receptor beta chain was identified during a study of post-analysis software for immune sequencing data. Study-level information: Patients had relapsing-remitting, secondary progressive or progressive-relapsing multiple sclerosis; some lacked subtype. Study conclusions and caveats: Relative to controls, patients with multiple sclerosis showed significantly lower normalized Chao1 diversity. Included in a set of about 5 TRBV segments more frequent in patients than controls were TRBV5-6, TRBV5-1 and TRBV20-1. Analysis by F measure revealed that same-batch samples clustered strongly together.

Germline values: CDR1 SQVTM, CDR2 ANQGSEA. The CDR3 consists of 12 residues. V lost 2 bases to trimming and J lost 5 bases, with 6 bases between them. Tagging with unique molecular identifiers was a feature of the TCR beta cDNA libraries. MiXCR, applied by TCRdb to the PCR reads, yields one record per CDR3 protein. The table includes some 690,000 distinct CDR3 sequences, approximately 59% detected once. As for this clonotype: The antigen is unknown.

The chain employs TRBV29-1 and TRBJ1-4; unclear D gene. Input material: blood. The source is a girl aged 2 to 9 with multiple sclerosis. CDR3 sequence: CSVERENEKLFF. CDR3 coding DNA: TGCAGCGTTGAACGGGAGAATGAAAAACTGTTTTTT.